Each of the 25 T cell receptor beta chains below was sequenced from the same sample in a study of shared clonotypes between healthy human individuals. TCRdb's table, derived via immunoSEQ multiplex PCR, lists solely in-frame clones and lacks some. The sample includes roughly 700,000 clones, approximately 74% of them seen just once. The sample consisted of memory CD4+ T cells sorted from blood. Regarding subset: CD45RA-negative fraction. The receptors were sampled from a woman aged 25 to 45 in good health.

This sequence joins TRBV28 and TRBJ1-4; D is perhaps TRBD1 (6 bases). V lost 6 bases to trimming and J lost 3 bases, with 14 bases between them. Germline lookup yields CDR1 MDHEN and CDR2 SYDVKM. This CDR3 spans 15 amino acids. CDR3 sequence (DNA): TGTGCCAGCAGGGGACCGGGGGCGGCTAATGAAAAACTGTTTTTT. It is translated as CASRGPGAANEKLFF.

This clone came up once. The rearrangement joins TRBV9 to TRBJ2-1; D ambiguous. Germline V gives CDR1 SGDLS, CDR2 YYNGEE. V lost 0 bases to trimming and J lost 3 bases, with 7 bases between them. This CDR3 has 14 residues. CDR3 amino acids: CASSVDGVYNEQFF. CDR3 bases: TGTGCCAGCAGCGTAGACGGAGTCTACAATGAGCAGTTCTTC.

Points on this clone: A much larger clone differs by one base, so this may be a read error. Because it lacks the conserved phenylalanine or tryptophan at the end, this CDR3 is likely a read error. The chain couples TRBV9 to TRBJ1-1; 7 bases align to TRBD1. The germline V gene encodes CDR1 SGDLS and CDR2 YYNGEE. V trimming: 3 bases; J trimming: 5 bases; junction bases outside the gene matches: 7. The CDR3 runs 14 residues. DNA of the CDR3: TGTGCCAGCAGCGCACAGGGGTGGACGACTGAAGCTTTCCTT. This sequence encodes CASSAQGWTTEAFL.

The rearrangement uses TRBV5-6 and TRBJ2-1; possibly TRBD1 for D (5 bases). CDR3 length equals 11 residues. In germline, CDR1 is SGHDT, CDR2 YYEEEE. The V gene lost 3 bases and the J gene lost 10 bases, with 8 bases spanning the gap. The CDR3 DNA follows: TGTGCCAGCAGCTCGTGGACAGAGCAGTTCTTC. As protein: CASSSWTEQFF.

As concerns this clone: Other nucleotide sequences in the sample specify the same CDR3. This chain uses TRBV28 with TRBJ1-5, with 8 nucleotides matching TRBD1. The germline gives CDR1 MDHEN, CDR2 SYDVKM. There are 15 residues in the CDR3. Trimming took 5 bases from V and 2 from J; bases not matched to a gene: 5. The DNA of the CDR3 is TGTGCCAGCAGTCTTCTGACAGGGGGCAATCAGCCCCAGCATTTT. Translated, it gives CASSLLTGGNQPQHF.

This clone has a count of ten or more. One base away lies a much larger clone, so this may be a sequencing read error. Other nucleotide sequences from this sample produce the same CDR3. The chain has TRBV5-1 and TRBJ2-1; 7 bases line up with TRBD2. The CDR3 is 15 residues long. Germline CDR1 SGHRS, CDR2 YFSETQ. Trimming cost V 0 bases and J 2 bases; bases outside gene matches: 2. Here the CDR3 reads CASSLASGAYNEQFF. CDR3 nucleotide sequence: TGCGCCAGCAGCTTGGCTAGCGGCGCCTACAATGAGCAGTTCTTC.

The genes are TRBV5-1 and TRBJ2-6; 8 bases match TRBD2. Germline CDR1 SGHRS, CDR2 YFSETQ. The CDR3 is 18 amino acids. The junction had 6 bases not matched to a gene; V was cut back by 1 base and J by 0 bases. CDR3 loop: CASSLLGTRSSGANVLTF. DNA for the CDR3: TGCGCCAGCAGCTTGTTAGGGACTAGGTCCTCTGGGGCCAACGTCCTGACTTTC.

A few counts support this clone. Other DNA sequences within the sample encode an identical CDR3. The chain couples TRBV4-2 to TRBJ2-7; D possibly matches TRBD1 or TRBD2 (5 bases each). This CDR3 is 14 amino acids long. CDR1 is LGHNA, CDR2 YNFKEQ, per germline. Trimming took off 3 bases at V and 1 base at J, with 10 bases between the two ends. CDR3 nucleotide sequence: TGTGCCAGCAGCCAGCCCGGGACGTCCTACGAGCAGTACTTC. Protein product: CASSQPGTSYEQYF.

This clone showed up many times. This sequence joins TRBV27 and TRBJ1-6; unclear D gene. V was cut by 5 bases and J by 8 bases, with 10 bases left in between. The germline CDR1 and CDR2 sequences are MNHEY and SMNVEV (reference sequence). The CDR3 has 13 residues. CDR3 DNA: TGTGCCAGCAGTCCCGTTGGCCATTCACCCCTCCACTTT. This sequence encodes CASSPVGHSPLHF.

As concerns this clone: The same CDR3 arises from other DNA sequences in this sample as well. This chain connects TRBV6-5 to TRBJ1-2; D is unclear. There are 12 residues in the CDR3. CDR1 and CDR2 from the germline V gene are MNHEY and SVGAGI. Trimming stripped 0 bases from V and 5 bases from J, with 4 bases between. Here the CDR3 DNA reads TGTGCCAGCAGTTACTCGGGGTATGGCTACACCTTC. This translates into CASSYSGYGYTF.

The chain carries TRBV7-2 and TRBJ2-7; 13 bases agree with TRBD2. The J segment lost 9 bases and the V segment lost 1 base, leaving 6 bases of the junction unmatched. CDR3 size: 15 residues. Germline CDR1 is SGHTA and CDR2 is FQGNSA. CDR3 nucleotide sequence: TGTGCCAGCAGCTTAGTGACTAGCGGGAGGTCGGGGCAGTACTTC. This codes for CASSLVTSGRSGQYF.

The chain has TRBV6-4 and TRBJ2-1, with 8 bases matching TRBD1. The V segment lost 3 bases and the J segment 8 bases; nucleotides outside the gene matches: 6. Germline V gene data show CDR1 as MRHNA and CDR2 as SNTAGT. CDR3 length: 14 amino acids. CDR3 sequence reads: CASSEGGQVDEQFF. The CDR3 region has the DNA TGTGCCAGCAGTGAAGGGGGACAGGTCGATGAGCAGTTCTTC.

This chain uses TRBV28 with TRBJ1-4, with D perhaps TRBD1 (6 bases). This CDR3 has 16 residues. The ends were cut back, 6 bases at V and 6 bases at J, with 20 bases in the middle. Germline CDR1 reads MDHEN; CDR2 reads SYDVKM. The CDR3 loop reads CASSLGGEGNYEKLFF. CDR3 DNA: TGTGCCAGCAGCCTAGGGGGAGAGGGGAATTATGAAAAACTGTTTTTT.

This chain joins TRBV11-3 and TRBJ2-3, with a possible D match to TRBD2 (6 bases). Looked up from germline, CDR1 is SGHNT and CDR2 is YENEEA. CDR3 length: 13 amino acids. The V end lost 5 bases, the J end lost 4 bases, and 10 bases lay between the germline ends. The CDR3: CASSKGGADTQYF. The CDR3 bases are TGTGCCAGCAGCAAAGGCGGGGCAGATACGCAGTATTTT. The entire variable domain, with the rest obtained from reference TRBV11-3 and TRBJ2-3, is as follows: EAGVVQSPRYKIIEKKQPVAFWCNPISGHNTLYWYLQNLGQGPELLIRYENEEAVDDSQLPKDRFSAERLKGVDSTLKIQPAELGDSAVYLCASSKGGADTQYFGPGTRLTVL.

This clone turned up a few times. The genes are TRBV4-1 and TRBJ1-4, with 11 nucleotides matching TRBD1. From germline, CDR1 is MGHRA and CDR2 YSYEKL. V was clipped by 0 bases and J by 3 bases; unmatched bases: 15. The CDR3 runs 21 residues. The CDR3 sequence: CASSQEGKGQGVGSSNEKLFF. The CDR3 nucleotides read TGCGCCAGCAGCCAAGAAGGGAAGGGACAGGGGGTAGGCTCATCTAATGAAAAACTGTTTTTT.

The chain employs TRBV19 and TRBJ2-7; possibly TRBD1 for D (6 bases). The CDR3 spans 13 residues. V was shortened by 4 bases and J by 2 bases, with 9 bases between the two germline ends. CDR1 LNHDA and CDR2 SQIVND come from the germline V gene (reference sequence). The CDR3 loop is CASSNRQAYEQYF. The CDR3 bases are TGTGCCAGTAGTAATCGACAGGCCTACGAGCAGTACTTC.

The J gene is TRBJ1-2, the V gene TRBV14; D unclear. Germline CDR1 and CDR2: SGHDN and FVKESK. This CDR3 is 19 amino acids long. Trimming cost V 0 bases and J 2 bases, with 22 bases left between them. CDR3 sequence reads: CASSQELGKPGWGNYGYTF. The CDR3 DNA sequence: TGTGCCAGCAGCCAAGAGCTGGGCAAGCCGGGATGGGGAAACTATGGCTACACCTTC.

The V and J genes are TRBV5-3 and TRBJ2-1, with no clear D. TRBV5-3 is noted as an ORF with a role that remains uncertain. Trimming removed 4 bases at V and 5 bases at J, with 16 bases between. The CDR3 contains 15 residues. The CDR3 sequence: CARSAPSECNNEQFF. The DNA of the CDR3 is TGTGCCAGAAGCGCCCCCAGCGAATGTAACAATGAGCAGTTCTTC.

This clone occurred a few times. Other DNA variants within this sample encode the same CDR3. V and J are TRBV5-6 and TRBJ1-1; D uncertain. Trimming pared 1 base from V and 2 bases from J, leaving 0 bases between. Per germline, CDR1 SGHDT and CDR2 YYEEEE. The CDR3 has 11 amino acids. The CDR3 loop is CASSLNTEAFF. The CDR3, as DNA: TGTGCCAGCAGCTTGAACACTGAAGCTTTCTTT.

This clone was observed a handful of times. V usage is TRBV5-1 and J usage is TRBJ2-3, with TRBD2 matching 7 bases. V lost 4 bases and J lost 6; bases outside the gene matches: 8. Looked up from germline, CDR1 is SGHRS and CDR2 is YFSETQ. The CDR3 covers 14 residues. In DNA form, the CDR3 reads TGCGCCAGCAGCGGAATAGCGGGCGGGGATACGCAGTATTTT. This sequence encodes CASSGIAGGDTQYF.

This clone has only a few counts. Additional DNA sequences in this sample encode the identical CDR3. The V call is TRBV2, the J call TRBJ2-5; D gene ambiguous. CDR1 and CDR2 from the germline V gene are SNHLY and FYNNEI. The CDR3 is 11 residues long. Trimming left V 2 bases short and J 4 bases short, with 2 bases between. The DNA of the CDR3 is TGTGCCAGCAGTGAATTAGAGACCCAGTACTTC. Protein product: CASSELETQYF.

This clone was counted once. The rearrangement uses TRBV28 and TRBJ2-3; tentative D call: TRBD1 (7 bases). V gave up 6 bases and J gave up 1 base, with 11 bases separating them. There are 14 residues in the CDR3. CDR1 MDHEN and CDR2 SYDVKM come from the germline V gene. CDR3 coding DNA: TGTGCCAGCAGGGGACAGCGGGGCACAGATACGCAGTATTTT. This gives the protein CASRGQRGTDTQYF.

The rearrangement uses TRBV28 and TRBJ1-4, with D unclear. CDR1 and CDR2 (germline): MDHEN, SYDVKM. The CDR3 consists of 16 residues. V lost 2 bases and J lost 0, with 10 bases in between. This CDR3 reads CASSLDNSATNEKLFF. The CDR3 DNA reads TGTGCCAGCAGTTTAGACAACTCTGCAACTAATGAAAAACTGTTTTTT.

This clone was observed a handful of times. The rearrangement links TRBV6-6 to TRBJ1-5; D perhaps matches TRBD1 (6 bases). The CDR3 spans 15 residues. The V end lost 3 bases, the J end lost 3 bases, and 12 bases lay between the germline ends. Germline V gene data show CDR1 as MNHNY and CDR2 as SVGAGI (reference sequence). The CDR3 is CASSYGQGNNQPQHF. The CDR3 region has the DNA TGTGCCAGCAGTTATGGCCAGGGGAACAATCAGCCCCAGCATTTT.

This rearrangement joins TRBV6-6 to TRBJ2-1; D may be TRBD1 (5 bases). The germline V gene encodes CDR1 MNHNY and CDR2 SVGAGI (reference sequence). CDR3 length: 13 residues. The V end lost 6 bases, the J end lost 2 bases, and 8 bases lay between the germline ends. The CDR3 loop is CASRPDTYNEQFF. As DNA, the CDR3 is TGTGCCAGCAGGCCGGACACCTACAATGAGCAGTTCTTC.